This T cell receptor (beta chain) comes out of a study of CD8 T cells in Susac syndrome. About the research overall: Patients with Susac syndrome, at blood draw, were therapy-naive, on corticosteroids, or on intravenous immunoglobulin alone.

The CDR3 extends over 13 amino acids. Germline CDR1 and CDR2: LNHDA and SQIVND (reference sequence). The trim removed 7 bases at V and 0 bases at J, leaving 2 bases unmatched. Sequencing targeted TCR beta in T cells from blood (CD8+ and CD4+). Bulk CD8+ and CD4+ cells came from magnetic negative isolation; CD8+ TEMRA by FACS. The authors reverse transcribed about 0.5 to 1 ug RNA with random hexamers. An immunoSEQ multiplex PCR amplified TCR beta CDR3 over 54 Vbeta and 13 Jbeta. TCRdb ran MiXCR on the immunoSEQ multiplex PCR reads and lists one entry per CDR3 protein. The data hold fewer than 200,000 distinct CDR3 sequences, with roughly nine tenths observed a single time.

The specimen sequenced was CD4+ T cells from PBMCs. This chain uses TRBV19 with TRBJ1-1, with 7 nucleotides matching TRBD1. This receptor was identified in a human donor with Susac syndrome. CDR3 protein: CASKDRVNTEAFF. The DNA of the CDR3 is TGTGCCAGTAAAGACAGGGTGAACACTGAAGCTTTCTTT.